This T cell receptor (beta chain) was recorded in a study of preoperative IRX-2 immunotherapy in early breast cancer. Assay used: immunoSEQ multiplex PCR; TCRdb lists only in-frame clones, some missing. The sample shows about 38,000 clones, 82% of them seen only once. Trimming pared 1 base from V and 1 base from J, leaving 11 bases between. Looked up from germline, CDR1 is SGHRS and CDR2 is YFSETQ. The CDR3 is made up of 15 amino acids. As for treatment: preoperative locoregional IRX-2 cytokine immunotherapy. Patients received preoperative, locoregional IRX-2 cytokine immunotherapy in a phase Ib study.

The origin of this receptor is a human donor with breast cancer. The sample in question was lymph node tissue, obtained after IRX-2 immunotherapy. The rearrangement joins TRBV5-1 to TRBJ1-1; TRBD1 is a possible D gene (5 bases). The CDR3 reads CASSLQGSGNTEAFF. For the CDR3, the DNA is TGCGCCAGCAGCTTGCAGGGAAGTGGGAACACTGAAGCTTTCTTT.